Listed here are 4 T cell receptor beta chains from one sample, sequenced in a study of shared clonotypes between healthy human individuals. This table comes from immunoSEQ multiplex PCR, and its TCRdb copy is limited to in-frame clones, with some not included. The sample yields a few hundred thousand clones, roughly 96% seen once. Cells designated naive CD8 were CD45RO-negative and were positively selected for CCR7, with terminally differentiated effector memory CD45RA+ cells excluded. The sample consisted of naive CD8+ T cells sorted from blood. Source of these receptors: a woman in her twenties or thirties in good health.

The chain is built from TRBV4-2 and TRBJ2-1, with 11 bases matching TRBD1. Looked up from germline, CDR1 is LGHNA and CDR2 is YNFKEQ. J was trimmed by 7 bases and V by 0 bases; bases with no gene match: 8. The CDR3 length is 17 residues. In DNA form, the CDR3 reads TGTGCCAGCAGCCAAGAATGGTTGGACAGGGGGCTGAATGAGCAGTTCTTC. Translating it yields CASSQEWLDRGLNEQFF.

The gene calls are TRBV6-5 and TRBJ1-1; D is undetermined. Germline CDR1 and CDR2: MNHEY and SVGAGI. This CDR3 has 14 residues. V dropped 6 bases and J dropped 1 base, with 12 bases sitting between them. The CDR3 spells CASSPFWENTEAFF. The CDR3 coding sequence is TGTGCCAGCAGCCCCTTTTGGGAGAACACTGAAGCTTTCTTT.

The V gene is TRBV19, the J gene TRBJ1-3; 7 nucleotides match TRBD1. The CDR3 consists of 15 residues. Germline values: CDR1 LNHDA, CDR2 SQIVND (reference sequence). V lost 5 bases and J lost 4; bases outside the gene matches: 8. The CDR3 bases are TGTGCCAGTAGTCCCCGGACAGGCGACGGAAACACCATATATTTT. Amino acids: CASSPRTGDGNTIYF.

The chain uses TRBV5-1 and TRBJ2-1, with 7 bases that match TRBD2. CDR3 length: 20 amino acids. From germline, CDR1 is SGHRS and CDR2 YFSETQ. Trimming at V came to 4 bases and at J to 3 bases, leaving 22 bases not matched to a gene. Written as DNA, the CDR3 is TGCGCCAGCAGCGGCCCCGCGGCAGGACAAGGACTAGTGGGCTACAATGAGCAGTTCTTC. It specifies CASSGPAAGQGLVGYNEQFF.